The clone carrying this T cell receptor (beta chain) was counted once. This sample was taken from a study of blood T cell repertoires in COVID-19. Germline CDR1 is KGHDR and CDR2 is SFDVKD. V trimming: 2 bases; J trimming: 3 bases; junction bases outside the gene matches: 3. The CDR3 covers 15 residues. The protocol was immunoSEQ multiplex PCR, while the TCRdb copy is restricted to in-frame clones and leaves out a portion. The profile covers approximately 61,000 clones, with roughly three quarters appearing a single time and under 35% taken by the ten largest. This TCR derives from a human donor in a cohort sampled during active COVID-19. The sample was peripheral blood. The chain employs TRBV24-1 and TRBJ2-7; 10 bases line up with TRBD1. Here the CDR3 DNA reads TGTGCCACCAGTGATTCCGGGACAGGGGTCTACGAGCAGTACTTC. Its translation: CATSDSGTGVYEQYF.